This is a list of T cell receptor beta chains from one sample in a study of cytomegalovirus exposure and HLA in healthy donors. TCRdb keeps only in-frame clones here, not all; method: immunoSEQ multiplex PCR. This sample carries 150,000 to 200,000 clones, over 75% of them seen once, and the ten largest clones take approximately 2.2%. The sample consisted of PBMCs. Receptors originate from a male donor in good health and CMV-seronegative. Both conserved end residues are part of each CDR3. Fields, in order: clone size, V gene, D gene, J gene, CDR3 DNA, CDR3 protein. A D gene is named only where the DNA matches it firmly. Expanded clones are given a class, and other clones once, few, many or no size at all.

abundance: -; v_gene: TRBV6-4; d_gene: -; j_gene: TRBJ2-1; CDR3nt: TGTGCCAGCAGAGTCGACAGGGAGGTCAATGAGCAGTTCTTC; CDR3aa: CASRVDREVNEQFF
abundance: once; v_gene: TRBV27; d_gene: TRBD2; j_gene: TRBJ2-5; CDR3nt: TGTGCCAGCAAGACGAGGGGAGGGCGTCCCCAAGAGACCCAGTACTTC; CDR3aa: CASKTRGGRPQETQYF
abundance: -; v_gene: TRBV19; d_gene: -; j_gene: TRBJ2-1; CDR3nt: TGTGCCAGTACCGAACTAGCTCGAGGGAACCGGGAGCAGTTCTTC; CDR3aa: CASTELARGNREQFF
abundance: -; v_gene: TRBV28; d_gene: TRBD1; j_gene: TRBJ1-2; CDR3nt: TGTGCCAGCAGTTTATCTAGGACAGGTCTCTATGGCTACACCTTC; CDR3aa: CASSLSRTGLYGYTF
abundance: -; v_gene: TRBV30; d_gene: TRBD1; j_gene: TRBJ1-6; CDR3nt: TGTGCCTGTTCCGGGACAGGGGTGTCACCCCTCCACTTT; CDR3aa: CACSGTGVSPLHF
abundance: -; v_gene: TRBV6-5; d_gene: -; j_gene: TRBJ1-2; CDR3nt: TGTGCCAGCAGTTACTCGTCGGCGGATTTTGGCTACACCTTC; CDR3aa: CASSYSSADFGYTF
abundance: -; v_gene: TRBV5-1; d_gene: TRBD2; j_gene: TRBJ2-5; CDR3nt: TGCGCCAGCAGCGGATGGACTAGCGGGGACCAAGAGACCCAGTACTTC; CDR3aa: CASSGWTSGDQETQYF
abundance: -; v_gene: TRBV5-1; d_gene: -; j_gene: TRBJ2-7; CDR3nt: TGCGCCAGCAGCTTGGCCGTGGGCCACGAGCAGTACTTC; CDR3aa: CASSLAVGHEQYF
abundance: -; v_gene: TRBV19; d_gene: TRBD1; j_gene: TRBJ2-5; CDR3nt: TGTGCCAGTAGTATCGACAGGGGTGGAGGAGAGACCCAGTACTTC; CDR3aa: CASSIDRGGGETQYF
abundance: -; v_gene: TRBV5-1; d_gene: -; j_gene: TRBJ1-6; CDR3nt: TGCGCCAGCAGCCAATCAGGGGTGGATAATTCACCCCTCCACTTT; CDR3aa: CASSQSGVDNSPLHF
abundance: once; v_gene: TRBV18; d_gene: TRBD1; j_gene: TRBJ1-6; CDR3nt: TGTGCCAGCTCACCTTCCGGGACAGGGAATTCACCCCTCCACTTT; CDR3aa: CASSPSGTGNSPLHF